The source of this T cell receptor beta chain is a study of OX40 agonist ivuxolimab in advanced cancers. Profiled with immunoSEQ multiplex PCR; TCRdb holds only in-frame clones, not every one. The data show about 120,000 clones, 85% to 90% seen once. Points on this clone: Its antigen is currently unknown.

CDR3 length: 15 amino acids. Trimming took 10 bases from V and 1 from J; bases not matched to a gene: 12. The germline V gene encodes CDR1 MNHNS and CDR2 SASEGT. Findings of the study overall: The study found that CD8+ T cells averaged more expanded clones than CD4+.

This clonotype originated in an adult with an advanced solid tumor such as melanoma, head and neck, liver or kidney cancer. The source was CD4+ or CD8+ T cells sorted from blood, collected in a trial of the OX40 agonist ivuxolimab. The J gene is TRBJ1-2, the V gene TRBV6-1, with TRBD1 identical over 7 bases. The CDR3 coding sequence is TGTGCCATCCGGGGCCGGGACAGCAGTAACTATGGCTACACCTTC. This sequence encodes CAIRGRDSSNYGYTF.